In this sample, the clone carrying this T cell receptor (beta chain) turned up a few times. Its matching antigen is unknown. The data derive from a study of PD-1 blockade in classical Hodgkin lymphoma. General study findings and limits: Patients who responded completely had about the same baseline diversity as newly diagnosed patients. Sources of repertoire differences remain undefined, possibly disease activity or prior therapy. Newly diagnosed patients had baseline TCR diversity that was reportedly lower than that of healthy donors. Unlike CD8+ TCR diversity, which did not rise significantly by C4D1, CD4+ TCR diversity did.

Sequencing was performed with immunoSEQ multiplex PCR; in TCRdb, only in-frame clones are kept and a portion is missing. The repertoire includes about 97,000 clones, over 80% of them detected once, and 9.5% to 15% sits in the top ten. Relapses following autologous stem cell transplantation were seen in all patients, with brentuximab vedotin exposure varying. This sample comprised peripheral blood mononuclear cells (PBMCs), obtained at baseline. The sequence was collected from a human donor with classical Hodgkin lymphoma.

CDR3 sequence reads: CASSAGESSAYEQYF. DNA of the CDR3: TGTGCCAGCAGCGCGGGGGAGTCCTCGGCTTACGAGCAGTACTTC. V usage is TRBV9 and J usage is TRBJ2-7; a possible D gene is TRBD2 (6 bases). The germline V and J ends were trimmed by 3 bases and 4 bases, with 17 bases remaining between them. In germline, CDR1 is SGDLS, CDR2 YYNGEE. CDR3 length: 15 amino acids.